This T cell receptor (beta chain) was retrieved from a study of blood T cells in healthy people across ages. This clonotype was found a few times. Through a sample-barcoded 5' primer and a J-beta primer mix, a second PCR was run for roughly 6 to 11 cycles. From each sample, at least 2.5 million paired-end reads containing CDR3 were obtained. TCRdb re-called the 5' RACE reads through MiXCR, storing one row per CDR3 protein. This table holds 600,000 or so distinct CDR3 sequences, under 55% found once. The germline gives CDR1 MNHEY, CDR2 SVGAGI. This CDR3 region has 16 residues. The V end was cut by 8 bases, the J end by 0 bases, with 18 bases between.

The chain recombines TRBV6-5 with TRBJ2-3; maybe TRBD2 (5 bases). This TCR came from a man older than 75 in good health. Sequences were obtained from blood. CDR3 residues: CASVAPGGDSTDTQYF. CDR3 bases: TGTGCCAGCGTCGCCCCTGGAGGAGATAGCACAGATACGCAGTATTTT.